The clone carrying this TCR beta chain was picked up a small number of times. The antigen is unknown. This sample was taken from a study of vaccination and CD4 T cells after COVID-19. The overall study: Investigators drew the post-COVID samples a median around 98 days after diagnosis, with a range of 35 to 161.

The treatment here: approximately 9-day PBMC culture with coronavirus spike peptide pools or control peptides (ViraFEST assay). TCR sequencing followed the expansion of antigen-specific T cells with peptide pools in ViraFEST. The ends were cut back, 2 bases at V and 3 bases at J, with 0 bases in the middle. Looked up from germline, CDR1 is GTSNPN and CDR2 is SVGIG (reference sequence). This CDR3 region has 10 residues. Cultured CD4+ T cell DNA was sequenced using the Oncomine TCR Beta short-read assay. Genomic DNA was isolated from cultured CD4+ T cells. One entry per CDR3 protein, called by TCRdb with MiXCR from the PCR reads. Found here are over 20,000 distinct CDR3 sequences, around 50% of them singletons; the top ten hold about 5.4%.

The sequenced sample consisted of CD4+ T cells from blood, cultured in vitro. This chain uses TRBV30 with TRBJ2-3; D uncertain. This receptor was taken from a human donor who had recovered from COVID-19. This chain's CDR3 is CAWSTDTQYF. CDR3 nucleotide sequence: TGTGCCTGGAGTACAGATACGCAGTATTTT.